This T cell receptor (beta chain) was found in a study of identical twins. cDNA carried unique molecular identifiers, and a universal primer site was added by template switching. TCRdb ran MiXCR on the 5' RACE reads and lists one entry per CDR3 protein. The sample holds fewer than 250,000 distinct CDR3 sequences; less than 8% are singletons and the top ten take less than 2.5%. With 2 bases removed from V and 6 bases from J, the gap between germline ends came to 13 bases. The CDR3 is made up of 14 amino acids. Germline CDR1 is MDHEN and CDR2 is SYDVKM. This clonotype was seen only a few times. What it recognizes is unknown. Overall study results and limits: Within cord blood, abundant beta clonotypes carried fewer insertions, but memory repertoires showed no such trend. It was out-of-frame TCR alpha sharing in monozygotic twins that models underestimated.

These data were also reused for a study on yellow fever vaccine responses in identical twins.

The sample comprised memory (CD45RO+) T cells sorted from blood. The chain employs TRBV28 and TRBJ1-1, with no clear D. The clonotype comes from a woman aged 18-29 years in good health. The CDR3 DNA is TGTGCCAGCAGTTTAAGGGTTCAAGTCGCTGAAGCTTTCTTT. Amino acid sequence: CASSLRVQVAEAFF.